The 21 T cell receptor beta chains below come from one sample, sequenced in a study of T cell repertoires in cytomegalovirus infection. TCRdb re-analysed the reads in MiXCR, keeping a single row per CDR3 protein. The sample carries 700,000 to 950,000 distinct CDR3 sequences, 30% to 35% recorded once. Their antigen targets remain unknown. The source material was cultured CD8+ T cells from PBMCs, sampled from culture after CMV antigen stimulation. The receptors originated from a human donor in good health (CMV status not recorded). Some clones in this sample may be carry-over from other donors' samples.

There are a few counts of this clonotype. CDR3 DNA: TGTGCCAGCAGTTACTCGTGGGGACAGAGTGCTTATGGCTACACCTTC. Its translation is CASSYSWGQSAYGYTF. This rearrangement joins TRBV6-5 to TRBJ1-2; 7 bases match TRBD1. Germline loops: CDR1 MNHEY, CDR2 SVGAGI. The junction had 9 bases not matched to a gene; V was cut back by 0 bases and J by 5 bases. The CDR3 is 16 residues long.

This clonotype was counted only a few times. The J gene is TRBJ1-2, the V gene TRBV27; D is possibly TRBD1 (6 bases). The CDR3 consists of 18 residues. Germline V gene sequence: CDR1 MNHEY, CDR2 SMNVEV (reference sequence). The V end was cut by 4 bases, the J end by 2 bases, with 23 bases between. CDR3 loop: CASSSWDPGRGANYGYTF. The DNA of the CDR3 is TGTGCCAGCAGTTCCTGGGACCCCGGGAGGGGGGCCAACTATGGCTACACCTTC.

This clonotype was picked up a small number of times. The genes are TRBV4-2 and TRBJ2-2; a weak D match, TRBD1 (5 bases). With 3 bases removed from V and 6 bases from J, the gap between germline ends came to 20 bases. Germline-derived CDR1 and CDR2 are LGHNA and YNFKEQ. The CDR3 covers 17 residues. Here the CDR3 DNA reads TGTGCCAGCAGCCATCTCGGCCCGGACACCTCCCCCGGGGAGCTGTTTTTT. As protein: CASSHLGPDTSPGELFF.

The rearrangement uses TRBV7-8 and TRBJ2-2; D not certain. The CDR3 runs to 15 residues. V lost 3 bases and J lost 1, with 9 bases in between. Germline CDR1 reads SGHVS; CDR2 reads FQNEAQ. The CDR3 DNA sequence: TGTGCCAGCAGCTTTGACGGGTTGAACACCGGGGAGCTGTTTTTT. Its protein is CASSFDGLNTGELFF.

This clonotype was found a few times. V is TRBV7-6 and J is TRBJ1-6; D is unresolved. The CDR3 is 15 amino acids. Germline assignment: CDR1 SGHVS and CDR2 FNYEAQ. The germline V and J ends were trimmed by 7 bases and 7 bases, with 17 bases remaining between them. The CDR3 DNA reads TGTGCCAGCACAGAAATCGGGGAGCACAATTCACCCCTCCACTTT. Its translation: CASTEIGEHNSPLHF.

This clonotype was counted ten times or more. The chain employs TRBV7-2 and TRBJ1-1, with TRBD1 identical over 10 bases. Germline lookup yields CDR1 SGHTA and CDR2 FQGNSA. Trimming removed 5 bases from V and 9 bases from J; junction bases left unmatched: 9. This CDR3 contains 14 residues. In DNA, the CDR3 is TGTGCCAGCAGCCCCCGGGACAGGGGTGTCCAAGCTTTCTTT. Its protein product is CASSPRDRGVQAFF. Full variable domain (outside the CDR3, taken from reference TRBV7-2 and TRBJ1-1): GAGVSQSPSNKVTEKGKDVELRCDPISGHTALYWYRQSLGQGLEFLIYFQGNSAPDKSGLPSDRFSAERTGGSVSTLTIQRTQQEDSAVYLCASSPRDRGVQAFFGQGTRLTVV.

The chain carries TRBV29-1 and TRBJ1-2; no reliable D call. The length of the CDR3 is 12 residues. Germline CDR1 is SQVTM and CDR2 is ANQGSEA. The ends were cut back, 6 bases at V and 4 bases at J, with 12 bases in the middle. CDR3 nucleotides: TGCAGCGTCCGTTGGGTGGGCTATGGCTACACCTTC. Encoded protein: CSVRWVGYGYTF.

This clonotype was counted a few times. Here the CDR3 DNA reads TGTGCCAGCAGCTTACCTCGGACTCAATCACTGGATACGCAGTATTTT. It encodes CASSLPRTQSLDTQYF. This chain connects TRBV7-9 to TRBJ2-3, with D possibly TRBD2 on 5 matching bases. The CDR3 extends over 16 amino acids. Germline V lookup: CDR1 SEHNR, CDR2 FQNEAQ (reference sequence). Between the trimmed V and J ends, which lost 2 bases and 6 bases, there was a span of 18 bases.

This clonotype was detected a few times. The V and J genes are TRBV7-8 and TRBJ2-7; possible D gene TRBD1, 5 bases. Per germline, CDR1 SGHVS and CDR2 FQNEAQ. CDR3 length equals 14 residues. The V gene lost 0 bases and the J gene lost 4 bases, with 10 bases spanning the gap. The CDR3 DNA is TGTGCCAGCAGCTTAGCGCCGACAGCTTACGAGCAGTACTTC. It encodes CASSLAPTAYEQYF.

V gene TRBV6-8 combines with J gene TRBJ2-3, with a possible D match to TRBD1 (6 bases). V lost 7 bases, J lost 0 bases, and 26 bases lay in between. Germline V gives CDR1 MNHGY, CDR2 SAAAGT. The length of the CDR3 is 19 residues. The CDR3 sequence: CASTTAGTGQPVSTDTQYF. The CDR3 bases are TGTGCCAGCACAACCGCGGGTACAGGGCAGCCCGTAAGCACAGATACGCAGTATTTT.

This clonotype was recorded many times. The genes are TRBV7-9 and TRBJ2-1; 10 bases are a match to TRBD1. Germline-derived CDR1 and CDR2 are SEHNR and FQNEAQ (reference sequence). This CDR3 comprises 19 residues. After removal of 5 bases from V and 0 bases from J, the junction contained 13 bases not matched to a gene. The CDR3 region is CASSPSGTGDYSSYNEQFF. CDR3 coding DNA: TGTGCCAGCAGCCCCTCGGGGACAGGGGACTATAGCTCCTACAATGAGCAGTTCTTC.

CDR3 bases: TGTGCCAGCAGCTTAAGGGGGGTTGGGCTCACAGATACGCAGTATTTT. Protein: CASSLRGVGLTDTQYF. The chain has TRBV11-2 and TRBJ2-3, with D perhaps assigned TRBD1 or TRBD2 (6 bases each). This CDR3 spans 16 amino acids. The V and J ends lost 2 bases and 2 bases respectively, with 14 bases between them. Germline V gene data show CDR1 as SGHAT and CDR2 as FQNNGV. The variable domain in full, completed from reference TRBV11-2 and TRBJ2-3, reads EAGVAQSPRYKIIEKRQSVAFWCNPISGHATLYWYQQILGQGPKLLIQFQNNGVVDDSQLPKDRFSAERLKGVDSTLKIQPAKLEDSAVYLCASSLRGVGLTDTQYFGPGTRLTVL.

Concerning this clonotype: This sequence may be a read error, since a much larger clone differs from it by one base. Since the CDR3 does not end with the conserved phenylalanine or tryptophan, this likely comes from a read error. CDR3 loop: CASTYGDFDNQPQHV. DNA of the CDR3: TGTGCCAGCACCTACGGCGATTTCGACAATCAGCCCCAGCATGTT. The chain has TRBV7-9 and TRBJ1-5; no definite D call. The CDR3 covers 15 residues. The germline V gene has CDR1 SEHNR and CDR2 FQNEAQ (reference sequence). V shed 7 bases and J shed 3 bases, with 16 bases lying between them.

The V and J genes are TRBV12-3 or TRBV12-4 and TRBJ2-2; D gene ambiguous. Trimming left V 11 bases short and J 4 bases short, with 8 bases between. CDR3 length: 11 residues. CDR3 DNA: TGTGCCGTGTCACTCACCGGGGAGCTGTTTTTT. This encodes CAVSLTGELFF.

This clonotype was seen at least ten times. The genes are TRBV7-8 and TRBJ1-3; perhaps TRBD1 as D (5 bases). V shed 5 bases and J shed 0 bases, with 14 bases lying between them. The CDR3 sequence is 16 residues long. CDR1 is SGHVS, CDR2 FQNEAQ, per germline. DNA for the CDR3: TGTGCCAGCAGCCTTCAGACAGCTAGCTCTGGAAACACCATATATTTT. Residues: CASSLQTASSGNTIYF. Full variable domain (remainder filled in from reference TRBV7-8 and TRBJ1-3): GAGVSQSPRYKVAKRGQDVALRCDPISGHVSLFWYQQALGQGPEFLTYFQNEAQLDKSGLPSDRFFAERPEGSVSTLKIQRTQQEDSAVYLCASSLQTASSGNTIYFGEGSWLTVV.

This sequence joins TRBV2 and TRBJ1-1, with D tentatively TRBD1 (5 bases). The V end was cut by 7 bases, the J end by 0 bases, with 12 bases between. Per the germline V gene, CDR1 is SNHLY and CDR2 is FYNNEI. This CDR3 has 14 residues. CDR3 nucleotide sequence: TGTGCCAGCACAGGGTTCACCTTGAACACTGAAGCTTTCTTT. Translating it yields CASTGFTLNTEAFF.

This clonotype was counted between two and nine times. The genes are TRBV27 and TRBJ1-5; tentative D call: TRBD1 (6 bases). Germline V gene lookup returns CDR1 MNHEY and CDR2 SMNVEV (reference sequence). CDR3 length: 13 residues. Deletions cut 6 bases from V and 6 bases from J, with 12 bases between. The CDR3 DNA reads as TGTGCCAGCAGGGGGACATCTTTTCAGCCCCAGCATTTT. Translating gives CASRGTSFQPQHF.

The V and J genes are TRBV4-3 and TRBJ1-1; possibly TRBD1 for D (5 bases). Germline CDR1 is LGHNA and CDR2 is YSLEER. The V gene lost 0 bases and the J gene lost 4 bases, with 15 bases spanning the gap. The CDR3 loop spans 16 amino acids. Here the CDR3 DNA reads TGCGCCAGCAGCCAAGAAGGTGTGGGGGAGGGCACTGAAGCTTTCTTT. As protein: CASSQEGVGEGTEAFF.

This chain joins TRBV20-1 and TRBJ2-2, with 9 bases fitting TRBD2. The CDR3 sequence is 15 residues long. J was trimmed by 3 bases and V by 2 bases; bases with no gene match: 4. CDR1 DFQATT and CDR2 SNEGSKA come from the germline V gene (reference sequence). The CDR3 DNA reads as TGCAGTGCTAGATTGCGGGGGGGAGACACCGGGGAGCTGTTTTTT. Its translation is CSARLRGGDTGELFF.

The V gene is TRBV6-6, the J gene TRBJ2-1, with 11 bases fitting TRBD2. The CDR3 is 16 amino acids. Germline loops: CDR1 MNHNY, CDR2 SVGAGI (reference sequence). The J segment lost 3 bases and the V segment lost 6 bases, leaving 7 bases of the junction unmatched. This CDR3 is CASRPGTSGDYNEQFF. The CDR3 DNA reads as TGTGCCAGCAGACCTGGGACTAGCGGAGACTACAATGAGCAGTTCTTC.

Only a few counts were recorded for this clonotype. This rearrangement joins TRBV4-1 to TRBJ1-2; D may be TRBD1 (6 bases). The CDR3 totals 14 residues. V was pared by 1 base and J by 3 bases, with 9 bases between. Germline values: CDR1 MGHRA, CDR2 YSYEKL. The CDR3 loop reads CASSQVTGHYGYTF. The CDR3 DNA is TGCGCCAGCAGCCAAGTCACAGGGCACTATGGCTACACCTTC.